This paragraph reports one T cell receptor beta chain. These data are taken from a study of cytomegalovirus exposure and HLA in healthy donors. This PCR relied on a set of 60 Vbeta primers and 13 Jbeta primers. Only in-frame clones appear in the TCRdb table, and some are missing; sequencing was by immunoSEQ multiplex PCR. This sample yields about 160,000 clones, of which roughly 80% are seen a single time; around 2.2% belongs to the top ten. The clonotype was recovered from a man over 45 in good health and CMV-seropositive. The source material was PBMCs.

This chain's CDR3 is CASSRSGRAASYEQYF. The CDR3 bases are TGTGCCAGCAGCCGAAGCGGTAGGGCGGCCTCCTACGAGCAGTACTTC. The chain is built from TRBV7-6 and TRBJ2-7, with D maybe TRBD2 (5 bases). This CDR3 is built from 16 residues. The V end lost 5 bases, the J end lost 0 bases, and 17 bases lay between the germline ends. Germline lookup yields CDR1 SGHVS and CDR2 FNYEAQ. The full variable domain, in which reference TRBV7-6 and TRBJ2-7 provide the parts outside the CDR3, is GAGVSQSPRYKVTKRGQDVALRCDPISGHVSLYWYRQALGQGPEFLTYFNYEAQQDKSGLPNDRFSAERPEGSISTLTIQRTEQRDSAMYRCASSRSGRAASYEQYFGPGTRLTVT.